This TCR beta chain was sequenced during a study of T cell repertoires in cytomegalovirus infection. General observations from the study: It was HLA-C-restricted CMV-specific TCR beta clonotypes that dominated the response ex vivo.

In germline, CDR1 is SQVTM, CDR2 ANQGSEA. Trimming took 1 base from V and 1 from J, leaving 8 bases between them. This CDR3 is 14 amino acids long. Each CDR3 protein is one row after TCRdb ran MiXCR on the reads. The table lists approximately 700,000 distinct CDR3 sequences, 35% to 45% of them singletons. Concerning this clonotype itself: Its antigen is as yet unknown.

This sequence joins TRBV29-1 and TRBJ2-1; TRBD2 might be the D (5 bases). Source material: PBMCs. The sequence was collected from a human donor in good health (CMV status not recorded). Some clones in this sample may be carry-over from other donors' samples. CDR3 sequence (DNA): TGCAGCGTTGAAGCGGGATTTTCCTACAATGAGCAGTTCTTC. Its translation: CSVEAGFSYNEQFF.